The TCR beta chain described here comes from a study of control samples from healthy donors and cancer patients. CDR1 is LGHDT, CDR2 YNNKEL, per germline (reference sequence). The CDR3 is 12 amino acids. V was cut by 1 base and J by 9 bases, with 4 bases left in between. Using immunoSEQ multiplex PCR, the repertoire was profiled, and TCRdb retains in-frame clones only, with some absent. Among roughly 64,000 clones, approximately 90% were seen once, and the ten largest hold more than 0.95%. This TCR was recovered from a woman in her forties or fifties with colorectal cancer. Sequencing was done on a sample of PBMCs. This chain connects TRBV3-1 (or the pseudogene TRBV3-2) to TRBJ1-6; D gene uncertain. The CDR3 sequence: CASSQGTSPLHF. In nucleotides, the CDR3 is TGTGCCAGCAGCCAAGGGACTTCACCCCTCCACTTT.